This TCR beta chain is drawn from a study of CD8 T cells in ankylosing spondylitis. General study findings and limits: Peripheral blood samples showed relatively rare disease-linked clones, and these clones were CD8+. About eight highly homologous variants made up a TCR beta motif that seemed to typify ankylosing spondylitis blood.

Quantitative 5'-RACE with molecular barcodes generated TCR beta libraries. From the 5' RACE reads, TCRdb called clonotypes with MiXCR, one entry per CDR3 protein. Among some 200,000 distinct CDR3 sequences listed, 18% were seen once. V lost 5 bases, J lost 2 bases, and 15 bases lay in between. There are 15 residues in the CDR3. The germline CDR1 and CDR2 sequences are SGHTA and FQGNSA. A word on this clonotype: Its matching antigen is unknown.

The clonotype comes from a male donor aged 5 to 29 with ankylosing spondylitis or in good health (not recorded which). The sequencing sample was made of blood, either unsorted or a sorted T cell fraction (not recorded which). The chain uses TRBV7-2 and TRBJ1-1; possibly TRBD1 for D (5 bases). CDR3 amino acids: CASSPVIGANTEAFF. CDR3 bases: TGTGCCAGCAGCCCGGTCATAGGGGCAAACACTGAAGCTTTCTTT.